This TCR beta chain was recovered during a study of cytomegalovirus exposure and HLA in healthy donors (dated by TCRdb to the late 2010s). For the wider study: In an earlier analysis of approximately 500 of the donors, under 300 Gb of sequence data and about 110 million unique TCR beta sequences from roughly 180 million T cells were reported. Roughly 310 gigabases of sequencing data and tens of millions of unique TCR sequences were included in an early release covering under 650 HLA-typed donors. Among the approximately 430 genotyped donors, about 83% belonged to the genetic ancestry cluster associated with self-reported Caucasian donors. The aim of the study was to test whether cataloging public T cell receptors could identify signatures of past pathogen exposure. The study profiled the T cell repertoires of around 700 subjects by immunosequencing and related them to cytomegalovirus serostatus. In addition to the first cohort of 666 subjects, a separate validation cohort of some 120 different subjects was used. The study combined high-throughput TCR immunosequencing, statistical association of individual TCRs with disease status, and machine learning to predict cytomegalovirus infection status. A later analysis re-analyzed previously published TCR beta repertoires from about 600 donors and added high-resolution HLA genotyping to study TCR occurrence patterns. Rather than drawing on any new phenotypic data, the later analysis identified candidate immune exposures from TCR beta sequences and the way those sequences occurred across donors. An earlier analysis of some 500 of the donors applied high-throughput TCR beta sequencing to assess whether each TCR beta V gene segment acted as functional or pseudogenic. Donor age, sex, ethnicity and CMV serostatus were compiled together with the repertoire data. A later genetic analysis used genome-wide SNP genotypes for about 65% of the roughly 700 donors, treating that subset as a discovery cohort. Every repertoire in the discovery cohort had been generated on one and the same sequencing platform. HLA typing covered class I and class II loci at four-digit resolution. Typing coverage differed by locus: A, B, C, DRB1 and DQB1 were typed in about 629-640 donors, DQA1 in roughly 500, DPA1 in around 580, and DPB1 in just under 490. A few DR-DQ haplotypes were handled as single units for association and clustering because linkage in the cohort was strong. Among 398 genotyped donors of the cohort, an average of approximately 230,000 unique TCR beta nucleotide sequences were sequenced per donor, roughly 20% of them non-productive. The research as a whole found: The earlier analysis of approximately 540 of the donors excluded about 16 rarely observed V segments, including chromosome 9 orphons, because counts were too low. For the cohort, immune exposure information was limited to CMV serostatus. The study gave a list of 150 to 200 TCR beta chains associated with cytomegalovirus. According to the authors, the approach could potentially be generalized to other disease states and immunological phenotypes. An association between a missense DCLRE1C variant and V-gene and J-gene trimming of TCR beta chains was found in a later genetic analysis and replicated in an independent cohort. Specific HLA alleles were associated with 16,951 TCR beta sequences at a false discovery rate of 0.05 in a later analysis. A later analysis found that HLA-associated TCR beta chains were more clonally expanded and had lower generation probabilities than equally common non-associated chains. According to a later genetic analysis, donors in an Asian-associated ancestry cluster had fewer N-insertions in productive TCRs than the approximately 700-donor mean. According to a later analysis, TCR association rates differed among HLA loci, with DRB1 alleles showing the most associated TCRs and HLA-C alleles showing the fewest. The cohort was sequenced for TCR beta chains only, and without alpha or paired-chain data the features that could be detected were limited. A cluster of highly shared sequence variants was judged likely to be a technical artifact of the sequencing pipeline. Correlated functional status among segregating V segments might be attributable to linkage disequilibrium, but an unknown experimental factor could not be ruled out. A later analysis found that most CMV-associated TCR beta chains appeared HLA-restricted, with HLA associations seemingly driven largely by CMV exposure. Because some donors lacked HLA typing at each locus, the association tests relied only on the typed subset. When HLA alleles, especially DR and DQ, strongly co-occurred, TCR associations were difficult to assign to individual alleles. Most TCR sequences were seen in very few donors, while some public TCRs were found in many individuals. The classifier was reported to diagnose cytomegalovirus status with high specificity and sensitivity in both the original and validation cohorts. In vitro tests confirmed that a few of the cytomegalovirus-associated TCR beta chains recognize cytomegalovirus antigens. A further reported finding was that TCR beta sequences accurately predicted the HLA-A and HLA-B alleles for most subjects in the first cohort. A later analysis reported that several top co-occurrence clusters appeared linked to parvovirus B19, influenza, CMV and Epstein-Barr virus. Sequencing depth was assumed to be roughly uniform across donors in the presence/absence analyses, though that assumption may not hold. An earlier analysis of approximately 600 of the donors showed that most TCR beta V segments appeared in productive rearrangements either about 87% or about 30% of the time, which broadly matched IMGT annotations.

The receptor library was made with the immunoSEQ multiplex PCR assay. A mixture of 60 forward primers for TCR Vbeta segments and 13 reverse primers for TCR Jbeta segments was used in the multiplex PCR. The CDR3 region of rearranged TCR beta genes was amplified from genomic DNA by a multiplex PCR assay. Amplified TCR beta libraries were sequenced as 87-base-pair reads on the Illumina HiSeq System. The paper's data handling went like this. Across the 666 repertoires, a later analysis counted around 80 million unique TCR beta chains, around 11 million of which were shared by at least two donors. Raw reads were error-corrected and collapsed into unique sequences by a nearest-neighbor algorithm in which closely related sequences were merged to remove PCR and sequencing errors. Alignment of CDR3 sequences to IMGT reference sequences was used to assign V, D and J gene segments. For a sequence to be retained, at least a six-nucleotide match to both a V gene segment and a J gene segment was required. Rearrangements were called productive when the CDR3 lacked stop codons and stayed in frame with V and J; all others were non-productive. CDR3 was defined by IMGT convention, running from the second conserved V-encoded cysteine to the conserved J-encoded phenylalanine. In an earlier analysis of just under 600 of the donors, sequences lacking an unambiguous match to a single V gene segment were excluded. An earlier analysis of a few hundred of the donors called V segments functional above 56.7% productive rearrangements and segregating when the between-donor standard deviation exceeded 5%. A statistical classification framework was developed to diagnose cytomegalovirus status using the catalog of TCR beta chain sequences. A later analysis assigned V and J genes by comparing TCR nucleotide sequences with IMGT/GENE-DB human TR gene sequences. The TCRdist pipeline was used in a later analysis to assign CDR3 sequences and most-parsimonious VDJ recombination scenarios. In a later analysis, each TCR beta chain was defined by its CDR3 amino acid sequence together with its V-gene family, and reads without a unique V-gene family were excluded. As a way to deal with suspected cross-contamination and a sequencing artifact, a later analysis dropped hundreds of nucleotide sequences that were highly shared and had low generation probability. In a later analysis, a clonal expansion index for each public chain was calculated from normalized within-repertoire ranks of inferred template counts. In a later analysis, generation probabilities were computed with a VDJ recombination model fitted to out-of-frame rearrangements, and the resulting probabilities were checked against IGoR. In a later analysis, TCR-TCR, TCR-HLA and TCR-CMV co-occurrence was scored with hypergeometric tests, and a repertoire-size bias correction was applied to TCR pairs. To estimate false discovery rates, a later analysis permuted the HLA or CMV assignments 20 times. In a later analysis, co-occurring TCRs were grouped using DBSCAN, and TCRdist sequence similarity was added for clustering within HLA-allele-positive subsets. Co-occurrence clustering excluded repertoires with fewer than 30,000 or more than 120,000 public chains, plus five with anomalous nucleotide sharing. Sourced from immuneACCESS, this table was stored by TCRdb with only in-frame sequences that have V and J called. A share of the clones is absent; for the studies checked, an unresolved V gene accounts for under half, and the remainder has no known explanation. V, J and clone size are taken as reported in that table, and D and trimming were inferred from the DNA itself. The sample profile shows approximately 140,000 clones; approximately 88% of them were found once. The ten most abundant clones make up around 0.51% of the sample.

For this clone: It lacks a known antigen. The input lacks base qualities; no much larger clone sits a single base away.

The cohort comprised more than 550 healthy bone marrow donors. Cohort members were all nominally healthy when sampled, although unrecorded immune exposures were likely present. The donor was CMV seronegative and belonged to the group of more than 300 seronegative cohort members. Every donor gave a peripheral blood sample, and the peripheral blood mononuclear cells from that sample were used for TCR beta sequencing. Genomic DNA was extracted from the blood cell samples with the Qiagen DNeasy Blood Extraction Kit. The source is a woman aged 40-49 years in good health and CMV-seronegative. The specimen sequenced was PBMCs.

The CDR3 protein sequence reads: CASTNPPGEQYF. The DNA reads TGTGCCAGCACCAACCCCCCTGGAGAGCAGTACTTC. Rearrangement joined TRBV7-3 to TRBJ2-5, with an unclear D gene assignment. Trimming removed 7 bases from V and 11 bases from J, leaving 17 bases between the germline ends. In the germline V gene, CDR1 corresponds to SGHTA and CDR2 to FQGTGA. The CDR3 starts with the cysteine, ends with the phenylalanine, and has 12 residues. Just CDR3 DNA is preserved here, 36 bases in frame from base 1. Supplemented by the reference TRBV7-3 and TRBJ2-5 proteins around the CDR3, the complete variable domain is GAGVSQTPSNKVTEKGKYVELRCDPISGHTALYWYRQSLGQGPEFLIYFQGTGAADDSGLPNDRFFAVRPEGSVSTLKIQRTERGDSAVYLCASTNPPGEQYFGPGTRLLVL.